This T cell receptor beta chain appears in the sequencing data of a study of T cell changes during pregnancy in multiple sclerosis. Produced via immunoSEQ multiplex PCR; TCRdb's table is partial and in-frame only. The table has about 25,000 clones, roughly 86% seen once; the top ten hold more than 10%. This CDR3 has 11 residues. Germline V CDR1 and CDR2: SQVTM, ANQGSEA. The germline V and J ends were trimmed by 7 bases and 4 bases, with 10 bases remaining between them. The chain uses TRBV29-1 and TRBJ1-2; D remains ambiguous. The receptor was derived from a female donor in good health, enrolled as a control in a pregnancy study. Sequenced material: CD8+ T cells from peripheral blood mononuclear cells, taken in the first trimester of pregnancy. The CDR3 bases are TGCAGCGGAGTAGACTCCTATGGCTACACCTTC. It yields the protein CSGVDSYGYTF.